This TCR beta chain was found in a study of T cell responses to AZD1222 COVID-19 vaccine. Regarding the study as a whole: In the spike-specific TCR repertoire, nearly half reportedly target unmutated variant regions. After the peak T cell response, and only then, were repertoires sampled. Spike-specific TCRs gained breadth and depth after people received two AZD1222 doses.

Profiling relied on immunoSEQ multiplex PCR, and the TCRdb table lists in-frame clones only, not all of them. The data hold about 91,000 clones, with more than 85% observed a single time. Germline CDR1 and CDR2: MGHDK and SYGVNS. Trimming took 2 bases from V and 4 from J, leaving 11 bases between them. This CDR3 is 14 amino acids long. Pooled samples include second doses given at about 4 or 12 weeks. Note on this clone: Antigen: not known.

The source material was peripheral blood, sampled 28 days after the second AZD1222 dose. The gene calls are TRBV25-1 and TRBJ1-2; no clear D. This TCR was recovered from an adult who received the AZD1222 COVID-19 vaccine. The CDR3 reads CASSEKGMGYGYTF. The CDR3 bases are TGTGCCAGCAGTGAAAAAGGAATGGGCTATGGCTACACCTTC.